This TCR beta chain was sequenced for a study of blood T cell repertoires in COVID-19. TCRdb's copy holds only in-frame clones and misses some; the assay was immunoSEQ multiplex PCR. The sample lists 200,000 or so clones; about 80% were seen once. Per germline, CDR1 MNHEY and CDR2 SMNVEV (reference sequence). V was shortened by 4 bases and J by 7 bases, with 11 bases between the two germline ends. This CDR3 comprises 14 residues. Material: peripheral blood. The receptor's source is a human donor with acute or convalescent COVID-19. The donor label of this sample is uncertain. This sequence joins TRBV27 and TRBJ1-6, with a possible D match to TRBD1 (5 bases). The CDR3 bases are TGTGCCAGCAGTTGGGGGGGGTGGAATTCACCCCTCCACTTT. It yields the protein CASSWGGWNSPLHF.